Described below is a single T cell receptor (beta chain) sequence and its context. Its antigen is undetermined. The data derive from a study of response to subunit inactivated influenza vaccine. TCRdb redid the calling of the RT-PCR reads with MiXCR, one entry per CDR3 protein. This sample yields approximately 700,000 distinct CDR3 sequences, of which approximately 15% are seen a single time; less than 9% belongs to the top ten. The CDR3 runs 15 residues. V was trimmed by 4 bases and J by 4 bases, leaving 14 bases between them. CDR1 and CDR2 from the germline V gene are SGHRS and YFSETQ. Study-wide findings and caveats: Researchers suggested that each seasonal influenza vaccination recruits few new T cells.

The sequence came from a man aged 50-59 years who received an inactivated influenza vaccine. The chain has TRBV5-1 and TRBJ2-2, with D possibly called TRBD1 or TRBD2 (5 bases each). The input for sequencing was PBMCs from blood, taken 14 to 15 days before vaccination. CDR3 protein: CASSGTYEATGELFF. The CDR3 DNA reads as TGCGCCAGCAGCGGGACCTACGAGGCCACCGGGGAGCTGTTTTTT.